The rows below give T cell receptor beta chains drawn from one sample of a study of technical replicates of blood from a handful of donors. Only in-frame clones appear in the TCRdb table, and some are missing; sequencing was by immunoSEQ multiplex PCR. The data contain about 82,000 clones, around 94% of them singletons. Sequences were obtained from T cells isolated from PBMCs. These receptors all stem from a human donor in good health. CDR3s include the opening cysteine and the closing phenylalanine or tryptophan. Fields, in order: J gene, V gene, clone size, D gene, CDR3 protein, CDR3 DNA. D genes are given only for firm matches. A clone size is listed for some rows: how often the clone was seen (once, few, many), or a class if it is expanded.

j_call: TRBJ2-1; v_call: TRBV29-1; clone_size: once; d_call: NA; cdr3_aa: CSVAHSSYNEQFF; cdr3_nt: TGCAGCGTTGCGCATAGCTCCTACAATGAGCAGTTCTTC
j_call: TRBJ1-1; v_call: TRBV6-5; clone_size: NA; d_call: NA; cdr3_aa: CASSPGQFEAFF; cdr3_nt: TGTGCCAGCAGTCCAGGACAGTTTGAAGCTTTCTTT
j_call: TRBJ2-7; v_call: TRBV5-1; clone_size: NA; d_call: NA; cdr3_aa: CASSLEGGVEQYF; cdr3_nt: TGCGCCAGCAGCTTGGAAGGCGGGGTCGAGCAGTACTTC
j_call: TRBJ2-2; v_call: TRBV7-2; clone_size: NA; d_call: TRBD2; cdr3_aa: CASSLGREGLTGELFF; cdr3_nt: TGTGCCAGCAGCTTAGGGCGGGAGGGCCTCACCGGGGAGCTGTTTTTT
j_call: TRBJ2-1; v_call: TRBV5-1; clone_size: once; d_call: TRBD1; cdr3_aa: CASSPTGGNYNEQFF; cdr3_nt: TGCGCCAGCAGCCCGACAGGGGGGAACTACAATGAGCAGTTCTTC
j_call: TRBJ1-5; v_call: TRBV27; clone_size: NA; d_call: TRBD1; cdr3_aa: CASSPHFRDRAYYSNQPQHF; cdr3_nt: TGTGCCAGCAGCCCCCATTTCCGGGACAGAGCCTATTATAGCAATCAGCCCCAGCATTTT
j_call: TRBJ2-1; v_call: TRBV6-5; clone_size: NA; d_call: NA; cdr3_aa: CASSYSGAWGPRQFF; cdr3_nt: TGTGCCAGCAGTTACTCGGGGGCTTGGGGGCCTCGTCAGTTCTTC
j_call: TRBJ1-2; v_call: TRBV9; clone_size: NA; d_call: NA; cdr3_aa: CASSRPGSGYTF; cdr3_nt: TGTGCCAGCAGCCGACCGGGTTCTGGCTACACCTTC
j_call: TRBJ2-7; v_call: TRBV9; clone_size: NA; d_call: TRBD2; cdr3_aa: CASSLATSGSHEQYF; cdr3_nt: TGTGCCAGCAGCCTAGCCACTAGCGGGAGTCACGAGCAGTACTTC
j_call: TRBJ2-2; v_call: TRBV29-1; clone_size: once; d_call: NA; cdr3_aa: CSVEDPLTVNTGELFF; cdr3_nt: TGCAGCGTTGAAGATCCCCTGACTGTGAACACCGGGGAGCTGTTTTTT
j_call: TRBJ2-1; v_call: TRBV6-5; clone_size: NA; d_call: NA; cdr3_aa: CASSYGQSSYNEQFF; cdr3_nt: TGTGCCAGCAGTTACGGGCAGAGCTCCTACAATGAGCAGTTCTTC
j_call: TRBJ1-2; v_call: TRBV5-1; clone_size: NA; d_call: NA; cdr3_aa: CASSLKREGYTF; cdr3_nt: TGCGCCAGCAGCTTGAAGAGGGAGGGCTACACCTTC
j_call: TRBJ2-7; v_call: TRBV13; clone_size: NA; d_call: NA; cdr3_aa: CASSLVGQDEQYF; cdr3_nt: TGTGCCAGCAGCCTGGTGGGGCAGGACGAGCAGTACTTC
j_call: TRBJ2-7; v_call: TRBV11-2; clone_size: few; d_call: TRBD1; cdr3_aa: CASRGPGQGLYEQYF; cdr3_nt: TGTGCCAGCAGGGGACCGGGACAGGGTCTTTACGAGCAGTACTTC
j_call: TRBJ1-1; v_call: TRBV7-2; clone_size: NA; d_call: NA; cdr3_aa: CASSLGQGYTEAFF; cdr3_nt: TGTGCCAGCAGCTTAGGGCAGGGATACACTGAAGCTTTCTTT
j_call: TRBJ1-5; v_call: TRBV12-5; clone_size: NA; d_call: NA; cdr3_aa: CASGLDNRGPQHF; cdr3_nt: TGTGCTAGTGGTTTGGATAACCGAGGGCCCCAGCATTTT
j_call: TRBJ1-3; v_call: TRBV14; clone_size: NA; d_call: NA; cdr3_aa: CASSHNRSPSGNTIYF; cdr3_nt: TGTGCCAGCAGCCATAATAGATCTCCCTCTGGAAACACCATATATTTT
j_call: TRBJ2-3; v_call: TRBV29-1; clone_size: NA; d_call: TRBD2; cdr3_aa: CSVDTSGSAGTDTQYF; cdr3_nt: TGCAGCGTTGACACTAGCGGGAGTGCGGGCACAGATACGCAGTATTTT
j_call: TRBJ2-3; v_call: TRBV7-9; clone_size: NA; d_call: NA; cdr3_aa: CASSLVNRDTDTQYF; cdr3_nt: TGTGCCAGCAGCTTAGTGAACAGAGACACAGATACGCAGTATTTT
j_call: TRBJ2-7; v_call: TRBV6-5; clone_size: once; d_call: NA; cdr3_aa: CASSYSPGLPYEQYF; cdr3_nt: TGTGCCAGCAGTTACTCCCCGGGACTCCCGTACGAGCAGTACTTC
j_call: TRBJ1-5; v_call: TRBV6-5; clone_size: NA; d_call: NA; cdr3_aa: CASSYADSGDQPQHF; cdr3_nt: TGTGCCAGCAGTTACGCGGACAGCGGAGATCAGCCCCAGCATTTT
j_call: TRBJ1-2; v_call: TRBV2; clone_size: once; d_call: NA; cdr3_aa: CASSEERNYGYTF; cdr3_nt: TGTGCCAGCAGTGAAGAGAGAAACTATGGCTACACCTTC
j_call: TRBJ2-1; v_call: TRBV27; clone_size: NA; d_call: TRBD2; cdr3_aa: CASSLPSGIHNEQFF; cdr3_nt: TGTGCCAGCAGTTTACCTAGCGGGATCCACAATGAGCAGTTCTTC
j_call: TRBJ2-7; v_call: TRBV28; clone_size: NA; d_call: TRBD2; cdr3_aa: CASSLWVAGTYEQYF; cdr3_nt: TGTGCCAGCAGTTTATGGGTAGCGGGGACCTACGAGCAGTACTTC
j_call: TRBJ2-6; v_call: TRBV2; clone_size: NA; d_call: TRBD1; cdr3_aa: CADATGVNSGANVLTF; cdr3_nt: TGTGCCGACGCGACAGGGGTGAACTCTGGGGCCAACGTCCTGACTTTC
j_call: TRBJ1-2; v_call: TRBV7-2; clone_size: NA; d_call: TRBD1; cdr3_aa: CASSLGTGSNYGYTF; cdr3_nt: TGTGCCAGCAGCTTAGGGACAGGGTCCAACTATGGCTACACCTTC
j_call: TRBJ2-1; v_call: TRBV27; clone_size: NA; d_call: NA; cdr3_aa: CASSVYNEQFF; cdr3_nt: TGTGCCAGCAGTGTATACAATGAGCAGTTCTTC
j_call: TRBJ2-7; v_call: TRBV10-3; clone_size: NA; d_call: NA; cdr3_aa: CAISENERAAYEQYF; cdr3_nt: TGTGCCATCAGTGAGAATGAGAGGGCGGCCTACGAGCAGTACTTC
j_call: TRBJ1-2; v_call: TRBV2; clone_size: NA; d_call: TRBD1; cdr3_aa: CASSEGDRYGYTF; cdr3_nt: TGTGCCAGCAGTGAAGGGGACAGGTACGGCTACACCTTC
j_call: TRBJ1-2; v_call: TRBV5-4; clone_size: NA; d_call: NA; cdr3_aa: CASSFAGQSSNYGYTF; cdr3_nt: TGTGCCAGCAGTTTTGCCGGACAGTCATCAAACTATGGCTACACCTTC
j_call: TRBJ2-1; v_call: TRBV29-1; clone_size: NA; d_call: NA; cdr3_aa: CSVRVINNNEQFF; cdr3_nt: TGCAGCGTCCGGGTCATAAACAACAATGAGCAGTTCTTC
j_call: TRBJ1-2; v_call: TRBV28; clone_size: NA; d_call: NA; cdr3_aa: CASSLGQGSYTF; cdr3_nt: TGTGCCAGCAGTTTAGGGCAGGGAAGCTACACCTTC
j_call: TRBJ1-5; v_call: TRBV6-1; clone_size: NA; d_call: NA; cdr3_aa: CASSETGSSNQPQHF; cdr3_nt: TGTGCCAGCAGTGAAACAGGGAGTAGCAATCAGCCCCAGCATTTT
j_call: TRBJ2-2; v_call: TRBV5-1; clone_size: NA; d_call: NA; cdr3_aa: CASSPLMAGTNTGELFF; cdr3_nt: TGCGCCAGCAGCCCTCTGATGGCGGGAACGAACACCGGGGAGCTGTTTTTT
j_call: TRBJ1-5; v_call: TRBV19; clone_size: NA; d_call: NA; cdr3_aa: CASSIGGDQPQHF; cdr3_nt: TGTGCCAGTAGTATTGGGGGGGATCAGCCCCAGCATTTT
j_call: TRBJ2-2; v_call: TRBV13; clone_size: NA; d_call: TRBD2; cdr3_aa: CASSLGGGRGTGELFF; cdr3_nt: TGTGCCAGCAGCTTAGGCGGCGGGAGAGGGACCGGGGAGCTGTTTTTT
j_call: TRBJ2-7; v_call: TRBV20-1; clone_size: NA; d_call: NA; cdr3_aa: CSAIRGNEQYF; cdr3_nt: TGCAGTGCTATACGGGGGAACGAGCAGTACTTC
j_call: TRBJ2-5; v_call: TRBV5-1; clone_size: NA; d_call: TRBD2; cdr3_aa: CASSSGLAGGPIETQYF; cdr3_nt: TGCGCCAGCAGCTCGGGACTAGCGGGAGGGCCTATAGAGACCCAGTACTTC
j_call: TRBJ1-2; v_call: TRBV7-9; clone_size: NA; d_call: TRBD1; cdr3_aa: CASSYRGRRYGYTF; cdr3_nt: TGTGCCAGCAGCTACAGGGGGCGCCGGTATGGCTACACCTTC
j_call: TRBJ1-4; v_call: TRBV30; clone_size: NA; d_call: NA; cdr3_aa: CAWSVAATNEELFF; cdr3_nt: TGTGCCTGGAGTGTGGCCGCAACTAATGAAGAACTGTTTTTT
j_call: TRBJ2-1; v_call: TRBV6-5; clone_size: once; d_call: TRBD2; cdr3_aa: CASSGLAGVYNEQFF; cdr3_nt: TGTGCCAGCAGCGGACTAGCGGGTGTGTACAATGAGCAGTTCTTC
j_call: TRBJ2-2; v_call: TRBV28; clone_size: NA; d_call: NA; cdr3_aa: CASSLWTERNTGELFF; cdr3_nt: TGTGCCAGCAGTTTATGGACAGAACGTAACACCGGGGAGCTGTTTTTT
j_call: TRBJ1-2; v_call: TRBV6-1; clone_size: NA; d_call: NA; cdr3_aa: CASNLQDNYGYTF; cdr3_nt: TGTGCCAGTAACTTACAGGATAACTATGGCTACACCTTC
j_call: TRBJ2-7; v_call: TRBV27; clone_size: NA; d_call: TRBD2; cdr3_aa: CASSFGSGRSSSYEQYF; cdr3_nt: TGTGCCAGCAGTTTCGGTAGCGGGAGGTCCAGCTCCTACGAGCAGTACTTC
j_call: TRBJ2-2; v_call: TRBV6-5; clone_size: NA; d_call: TRBD1; cdr3_aa: CASKTGEGSGELFF; cdr3_nt: TGTGCCAGTAAGACAGGGGAAGGCTCCGGGGAGCTGTTTTTT
j_call: TRBJ1-1; v_call: TRBV19; clone_size: NA; d_call: NA; cdr3_aa: CASSLTGGSLNTEAFF; cdr3_nt: TGTGCCAGTAGTTTGACAGGTGGGTCTCTGAACACTGAAGCTTTCTTT
j_call: TRBJ2-7; v_call: TRBV6-6; clone_size: NA; d_call: NA; cdr3_aa: CASTPDSPHEQYF; cdr3_nt: TGTGCCAGCACGCCAGACAGCCCCCACGAGCAGTACTTC
j_call: TRBJ2-3; v_call: TRBV19; clone_size: NA; d_call: TRBD2; cdr3_aa: CASSLAGVISTDTQYF; cdr3_nt: TGTGCCAGTAGCCTAGCGGGAGTTATTAGCACAGATACGCAGTATTTT
j_call: TRBJ2-7; v_call: TRBV30; clone_size: NA; d_call: NA; cdr3_aa: CAWSLSYEQYF; cdr3_nt: TGTGCCTGGAGTCTCTCCTACGAGCAGTACTTC
j_call: TRBJ1-1; v_call: TRBV6-1; clone_size: NA; d_call: TRBD1; cdr3_aa: CASSERDRGTLNTEAFF; cdr3_nt: TGTGCCAGCAGTGAGAGAGACAGGGGGACTCTGAACACTGAAGCTTTCTTT
j_call: TRBJ1-3; v_call: TRBV7-2; clone_size: NA; d_call: TRBD1; cdr3_aa: CASSLLSNRGGNTIYF; cdr3_nt: TGTGCCAGCAGCTTATTATCGAACAGGGGAGGAAACACCATATATTTT
j_call: TRBJ2-5; v_call: TRBV5-1; clone_size: NA; d_call: NA; cdr3_aa: CASTDLLQETQYF; cdr3_nt: TGCGCCAGCACTGACTTACTCCAAGAGACCCAGTACTTC
j_call: TRBJ1-1; v_call: TRBV15; clone_size: NA; d_call: NA; cdr3_aa: CATSRDPGTTYNTEAFF; cdr3_nt: TGTGCCACCAGCAGAGATCCCGGGACAACTTACAACACTGAAGCTTTCTTT
j_call: TRBJ2-7; v_call: TRBV1; clone_size: NA; d_call: NA; cdr3_aa: CTSSPQAGYPYEQYF; cdr3_nt: TGCACCAGCAGCCCCCAAGCGGGATATCCCTACGAGCAGTACTTC
j_call: TRBJ2-1; v_call: TRBV19; clone_size: NA; d_call: TRBD2; cdr3_aa: CASSRLAGGPDEQFF; cdr3_nt: TGTGCCAGTAGCAGACTAGCGGGAGGGCCTGATGAGCAGTTCTTC
j_call: TRBJ2-5; v_call: TRBV9; clone_size: NA; d_call: TRBD1; cdr3_aa: CASSPRQGQETQYF; cdr3_nt: TGTGCCAGCAGCCCCCGACAGGGCCAAGAGACCCAGTACTTC